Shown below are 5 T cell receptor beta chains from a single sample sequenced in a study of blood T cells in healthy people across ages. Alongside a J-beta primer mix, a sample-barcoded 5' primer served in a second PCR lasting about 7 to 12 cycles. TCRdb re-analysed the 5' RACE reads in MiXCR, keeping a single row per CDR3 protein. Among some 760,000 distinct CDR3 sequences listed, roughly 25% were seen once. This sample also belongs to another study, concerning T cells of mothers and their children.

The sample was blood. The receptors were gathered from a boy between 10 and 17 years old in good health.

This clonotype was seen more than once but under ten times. In DNA, the CDR3 is TGTGCCAGCAGCTTAGAGGGGGCACTGGAGACCCAGTACTTC. It is translated as CASSLEGALETQYF. The gene calls are TRBV7-2 and TRBJ2-5; 7 bases map to TRBD1. This CDR3 has 14 amino acids. Germline CDR1 and CDR2: SGHTA and FQGNSA. Unmatched junction bases numbered 4, after V lost 1 base and J lost 5 bases.

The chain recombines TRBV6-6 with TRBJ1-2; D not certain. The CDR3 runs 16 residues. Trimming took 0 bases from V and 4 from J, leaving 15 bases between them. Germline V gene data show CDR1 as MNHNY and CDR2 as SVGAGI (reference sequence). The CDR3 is CASSYSVAPISYGYTF. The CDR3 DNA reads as TGTGCCAGCAGTTACTCAGTGGCACCGATCTCCTATGGCTACACCTTC.

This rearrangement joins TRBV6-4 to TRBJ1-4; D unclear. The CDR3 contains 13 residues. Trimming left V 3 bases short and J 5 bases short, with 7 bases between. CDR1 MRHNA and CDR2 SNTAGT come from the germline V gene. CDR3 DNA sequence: TGTGCCAGCAGTGAGATGGAAAATGAAAAACTGTTTTTT. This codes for CASSEMENEKLFF.

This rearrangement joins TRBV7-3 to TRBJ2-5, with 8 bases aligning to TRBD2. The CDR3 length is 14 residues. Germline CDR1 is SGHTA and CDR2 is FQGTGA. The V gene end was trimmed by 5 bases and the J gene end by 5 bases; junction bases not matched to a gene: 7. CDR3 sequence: CASSPVAGSETQYF. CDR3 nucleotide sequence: TGTGCCAGCAGCCCGGTAGCGGGGAGTGAGACCCAGTACTTC.

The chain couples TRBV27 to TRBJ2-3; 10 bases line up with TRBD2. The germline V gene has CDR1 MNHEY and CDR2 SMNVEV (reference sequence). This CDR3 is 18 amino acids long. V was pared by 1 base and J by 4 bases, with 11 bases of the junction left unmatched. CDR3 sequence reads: CASSLWLAGVGGADTQYF. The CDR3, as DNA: TGTGCCAGCAGTTTATGGCTAGCGGGAGTAGGAGGGGCAGATACGCAGTATTTT.